Listed below are T cell receptor beta chains from one sample, sequenced in a study of cytomegalovirus exposure and HLA in healthy donors. Sequenced by immunoSEQ multiplex PCR; TCRdb stores in-frame clones only, minus some. The table includes approximately 60,000 clones, roughly four fifths detected once. The specimen sequenced was PBMCs. These receptors all come from a man aged 25-45 years in good health and CMV-seronegative. CDR3s include the opening cysteine and the closing phenylalanine or tryptophan. A D gene is named only where the DNA matches it firmly. Clone size, where shown, is once, few, many, or a class for clones that have expanded.

j_gene: TRBJ2-7
d_gene: TRBD1
abundance: NA
v_gene: TRBV7-2
CDR3aa: CASSLRQGYEQYF
CDR3nt: TGTGCCAGCAGCTTACGACAGGGGTACGAGCAGTACTTC

j_gene: TRBJ1-2
d_gene: NA
abundance: once
v_gene: TRBV7-9
CDR3aa: CASSPTGFYGYTF
CDR3nt: TGTGCCAGCAGTCCAACAGGCTTCTATGGCTACACCTTC

j_gene: TRBJ1-2
d_gene: TRBD1
abundance: NA
v_gene: TRBV5-4
CDR3aa: CASSLQGNGYTF
CDR3nt: TGTGCCAGCAGCTTACAGGGGAATGGCTACACCTTC

j_gene: TRBJ2-7
d_gene: NA
abundance: NA
v_gene: TRBV7-9
CDR3aa: CASSFSPSVEGFYSYEQYF
CDR3nt: TGTGCCAGCAGCTTTTCTCCATCAGTCGAGGGATTCTACTCCTACGAGCAGTACTTC

j_gene: TRBJ2-1
d_gene: TRBD2
abundance: NA
v_gene: TRBV6-4
CDR3aa: CASSDTSGGADEQFF
CDR3nt: TGTGCCAGCAGTGACACTAGCGGGGGGGCCGATGAGCAGTTCTTC

j_gene: TRBJ1-1
d_gene: NA
abundance: few
v_gene: TRBV6-5
CDR3aa: CASVPGGGDTEAFF
CDR3nt: TGTGCCAGCGTGCCCGGGGGTGGGGACACTGAAGCTTTCTTT

j_gene: TRBJ2-5
d_gene: NA
abundance: NA
v_gene: TRBV11-2
CDR3aa: CASSLAGGETQYF
CDR3nt: TGTGCCAGCAGCTTAGCTGGCGGAGAGACCCAGTACTTC

j_gene: TRBJ1-4
d_gene: TRBD1
abundance: NA
v_gene: TRBV5-4
CDR3aa: CASSSPGQGEEKLFF
CDR3nt: TGTGCCAGCAGCTCCCCGGGACAGGGGGAGGAAAAACTGTTTTTT

j_gene: TRBJ1-6
d_gene: NA
abundance: NA
v_gene: TRBV11-3
CDR3aa: CASSLDGLNSPLHF
CDR3nt: TGTGCCAGCAGCTTAGACGGACTTAATTCACCCCTCCACTTT

j_gene: TRBJ2-1
d_gene: TRBD1
abundance: few
v_gene: TRBV6-6
CDR3aa: CASSPGQTLSEQFF
CDR3nt: TGTGCCAGCAGTCCGGGACAGACTCTTAGTGAGCAGTTCTTC

j_gene: TRBJ2-3
d_gene: TRBD2
abundance: NA
v_gene: TRBV5-3
CDR3aa: CARSSLGGGTPDTQYF
CDR3nt: TGTGCCAGAAGCTCCCTGGGCGGGGGGACCCCAGATACGCAGTATTTT

j_gene: TRBJ1-1
d_gene: NA
abundance: few
v_gene: TRBV6-1
CDR3aa: CASSLTGPTEAFF
CDR3nt: TGTGCCAGCAGCTTGACAGGCCCCACTGAAGCTTTCTTT